This T cell receptor (beta chain) was recorded in a study of cytomegalovirus exposure and HLA in healthy donors. CDR3 length equals 13 residues. Trimming stripped 1 base from V and 3 bases from J, with 7 bases between. CDR1 and CDR2 from the germline V gene are MNHEY and SMNVEV (reference sequence). Points from the study as a whole: Researchers had no immune exposure information except CMV serostatus available.

In the case of this clone: The antigen is not known.

In the PCR, 60 Vbeta and 13 Jbeta primers were used. Assay used: immunoSEQ multiplex PCR; TCRdb lists only in-frame clones, some missing. The repertoire includes about 43,000 clones, under 60% of them detected once, and roughly 5.5% sits in the top ten. The receptor was isolated from a man aged 55 to 70 in good health and CMV-seronegative. Material for sequencing was PBMCs. The chain has TRBV27 and TRBJ2-7; the D is unclear. CDR3 residues: CASSLFPHYEQYF. In DNA form, the CDR3 reads TGTGCCAGCAGTTTATTCCCCCACTACGAGCAGTACTTC.